The rows below give T cell receptor beta chains drawn from one sample of a study of OX40 agonist ivuxolimab in advanced cancers. Libraries were prepared by immunoSEQ multiplex PCR; TCRdb keeps only in-frame clonotypes and omits some of them. In the table there are 70,000 to 90,000 clones, 89% of which are singletons. Sequenced here: CD4+ or CD8+ T cells sorted from blood, sampled in a trial of the OX40 agonist ivuxolimab. The receptors stem from an adult with an advanced solid tumor such as melanoma, head and neck, liver or kidney cancer. Both conserved end residues are part of each CDR3. The D gene is left open where the match is weak. Only some rows state a clone size, as once, few, many or a class for expanded clones.

J gene	D gene	V gene	clone size	CDR3 protein	CDR3 DNA
TRBJ2-1	.	TRBV21-1	.	CASSKGVRTGVNEQFF	TGTGCCAGCAGCAAAGGGGTAAGGACAGGGGTCAATGAGCAGTTCTTC
TRBJ2-3	.	TRBV4-1	.	CASSQAPKDTQYF	TGCGCCAGCAGCCAAGCCCCGAAAGATACGCAGTATTTT
TRBJ2-7	TRBD2	TRBV5-1	.	CASSRVAGGRYEQYF	TGCGCCAGCAGCCGAGTAGCGGGGGGGCGCTACGAGCAGTACTTC
TRBJ1-3	TRBD1	TRBV7-9	.	CASSPPLQGDGNTIYF	TGTGCCAGCAGCCCTCCTTTACAGGGGGATGGAAACACCATATATTTT
TRBJ1-1	.	TRBV4-1	few	CASSQANTEAFF	TGCGCCAGCAGCCAAGCGAACACTGAAGCTTTCTTT
TRBJ1-3	.	TRBV15	.	CATSSGRDLRNTIYF	TGTGCCACCAGCAGTGGAAGGGACCTCCGAAACACCATATATTTT
TRBJ2-7	.	TRBV30	few	CAWRAAPYEQYF	TGTGCCTGGAGGGCAGCCCCCTACGAGCAGTACTTC
TRBJ2-7	.	TRBV4-2	.	CASSPHQTVSSYEQYF	TGTGCCAGCAGCCCCCACCAGACAGTCAGCTCCTACGAGCAGTACTTC
TRBJ2-3	.	TRBV5-1	.	CASSATDTQYF	TGCGCCAGCAGCGCCACAGATACGCAGTATTTT
TRBJ2-5	.	TRBV10-3	.	CAISWNQETQYF	TGTGCCATCAGTTGGAATCAAGAGACCCAGTACTTC
TRBJ2-1	.	TRBV2	.	CASSEHRASSYNEQFF	TGTGCCAGCAGTGAACACAGGGCTAGCTCCTACAATGAGCAGTTCTTC
TRBJ2-7	.	TRBV7-8	.	CASSKTGLAKINGEQYF	TGTGCCAGCTCTAAAACGGGTCTAGCGAAGATCAACGGCGAGCAGTACTTC